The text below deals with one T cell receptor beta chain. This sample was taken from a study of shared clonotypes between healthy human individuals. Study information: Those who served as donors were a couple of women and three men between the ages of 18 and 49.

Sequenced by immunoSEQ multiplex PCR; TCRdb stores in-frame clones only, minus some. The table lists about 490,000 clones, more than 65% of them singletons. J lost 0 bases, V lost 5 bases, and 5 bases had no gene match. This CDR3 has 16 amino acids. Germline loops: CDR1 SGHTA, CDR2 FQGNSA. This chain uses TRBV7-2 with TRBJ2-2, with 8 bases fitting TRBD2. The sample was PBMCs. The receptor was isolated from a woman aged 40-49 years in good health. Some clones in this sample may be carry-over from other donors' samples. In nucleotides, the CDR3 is TGTGCCAGCAGCGTGACTAGCGATCCGAACACCGGGGAGCTGTTTTTT. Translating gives CASSVTSDPNTGELFF.